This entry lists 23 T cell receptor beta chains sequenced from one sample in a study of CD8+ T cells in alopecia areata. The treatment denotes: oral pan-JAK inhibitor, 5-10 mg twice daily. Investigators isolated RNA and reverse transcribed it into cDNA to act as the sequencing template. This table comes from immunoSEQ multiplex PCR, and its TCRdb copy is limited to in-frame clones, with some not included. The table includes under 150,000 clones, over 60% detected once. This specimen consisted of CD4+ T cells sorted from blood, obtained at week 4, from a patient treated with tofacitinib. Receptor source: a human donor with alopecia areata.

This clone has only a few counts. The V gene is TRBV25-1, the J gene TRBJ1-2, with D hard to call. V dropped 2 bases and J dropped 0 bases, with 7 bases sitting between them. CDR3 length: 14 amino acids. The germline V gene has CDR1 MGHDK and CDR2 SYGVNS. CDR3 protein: CASSERGTNYGYTF. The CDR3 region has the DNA TGTGCCAGCAGTGAACGGGGAACTAACTATGGCTACACCTTC.

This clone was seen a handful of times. The CDR3 DNA sequence: TGTGCCAGTAGTAGCCATCCGTTAGCCAATCAGCCCCAGCATTTT. It specifies CASSSHPLANQPQHF. J is TRBJ1-5 and V is TRBV19; D ambiguous. Germline V gene data show CDR1 as LNHDA and CDR2 as SQIVND (reference sequence). V was clipped by 4 bases and J by 3 bases, with 13 bases between them. This CDR3 is 15 amino acids long.

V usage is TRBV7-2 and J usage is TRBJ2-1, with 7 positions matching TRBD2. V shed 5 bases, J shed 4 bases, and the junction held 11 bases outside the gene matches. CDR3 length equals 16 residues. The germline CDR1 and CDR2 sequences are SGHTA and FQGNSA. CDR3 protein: CASSPVGSGLYNEQFF. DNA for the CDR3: TGTGCCAGCAGCCCTGTGGGTAGCGGGTTATACAATGAGCAGTTCTTC.

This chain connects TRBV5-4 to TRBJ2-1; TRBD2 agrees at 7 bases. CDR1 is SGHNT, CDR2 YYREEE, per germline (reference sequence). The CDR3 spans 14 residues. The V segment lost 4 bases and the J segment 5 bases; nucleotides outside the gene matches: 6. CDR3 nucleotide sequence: TGTGCCAGCAGCCAGCGTAGCGGGCACAATGAGCAGTTCTTC. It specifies CASSQRSGHNEQFF.

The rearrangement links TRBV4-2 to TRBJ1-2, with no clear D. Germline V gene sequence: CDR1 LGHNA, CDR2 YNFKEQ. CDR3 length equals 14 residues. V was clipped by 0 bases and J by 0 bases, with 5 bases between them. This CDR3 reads CASSQDLSNYGYTF. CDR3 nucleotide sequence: TGTGCCAGCAGCCAAGATCTTTCTAACTATGGCTACACCTTC.

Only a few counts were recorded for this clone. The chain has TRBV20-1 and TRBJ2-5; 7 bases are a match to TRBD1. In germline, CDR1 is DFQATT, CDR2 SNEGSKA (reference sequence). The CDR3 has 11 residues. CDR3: CGGQFQETQYF. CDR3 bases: TGCGGGGGACAGTTTCAAGAGACCCAGTACTTC.

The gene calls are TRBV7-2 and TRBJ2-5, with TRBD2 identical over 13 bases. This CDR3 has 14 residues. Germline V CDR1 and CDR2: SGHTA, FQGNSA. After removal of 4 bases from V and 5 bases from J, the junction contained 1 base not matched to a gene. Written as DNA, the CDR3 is TGTGCCAGCAGCTGGACTAGCGGGGGTGAGACCCAGTACTTC. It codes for CASSWTSGGETQYF.

For the CDR3, the DNA is TGTGCCTGGAGTCCCCCGGGACAGGGGGGTGGCGGCTACACCTTC. This translates into CAWSPPGQGGGGYTF. The V and J genes are TRBV30 and TRBJ1-2; 11 bases map to TRBD1. The trim removed 2 bases at V and 8 bases at J, leaving 10 bases unmatched. The CDR3 runs 15 residues. Germline CDR1 and CDR2: GTSNPN and SVGIG (reference sequence). Drawing the rest from reference TRBV30 and TRBJ1-2, the complete variable domain is SQTIHQWPATLVQPVGSPLSLECTVEGTSNPNLYWYRQAAGRGLQLLFYSVGIGQISSEVPQNLSASRPQDRQFILSSKKLLLSDSGFYLCAWSPPGQGGGGYTFGSGTRLTVV.

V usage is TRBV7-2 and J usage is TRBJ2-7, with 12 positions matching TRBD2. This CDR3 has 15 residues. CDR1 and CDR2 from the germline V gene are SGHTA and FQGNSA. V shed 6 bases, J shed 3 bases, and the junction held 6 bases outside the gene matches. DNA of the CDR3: TGTGCCAGCAGTAGACTAGCGGGAGATGTCTACGAGCAGTACTTC. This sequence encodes CASSRLAGDVYEQYF.

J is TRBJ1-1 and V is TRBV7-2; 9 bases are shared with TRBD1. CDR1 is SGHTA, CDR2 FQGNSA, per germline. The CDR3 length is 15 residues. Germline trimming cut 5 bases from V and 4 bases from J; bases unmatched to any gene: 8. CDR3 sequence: CASSPQGQGGTEAFF. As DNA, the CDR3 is TGTGCCAGCAGCCCCCAGGGACAGGGAGGCACTGAAGCTTTCTTT.

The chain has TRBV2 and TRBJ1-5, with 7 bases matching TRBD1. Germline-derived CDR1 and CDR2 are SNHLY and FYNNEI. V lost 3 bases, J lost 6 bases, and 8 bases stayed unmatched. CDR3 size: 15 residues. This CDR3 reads CASSERQGSFQPQHF. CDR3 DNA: TGTGCCAGCAGTGAGCGACAGGGTAGTTTTCAGCCCCAGCATTTT. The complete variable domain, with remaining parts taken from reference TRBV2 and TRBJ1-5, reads EPEVTQTPSHQVTQMGQEVILRCVPISNHLYFYWYRQILGQKVEFLVSFYNNEISEKSEIFDDQFSVERPDGSNFTLKIRSTKLEDSAMYFCASSERQGSFQPQHFGDGTRLSIL.

The CDR3 DNA sequence: TGTGCCAGCAGTTTATTTGGGGGACCGGAGACCCAGTACTTC. It encodes CASSLFGGPETQYF. The chain carries TRBV27 and TRBJ2-5, with D tentatively TRBD1 or TRBD2 (5 bases each). V shed 1 base and J shed 5 bases, with 11 bases lying between them. Germline V CDR1 and CDR2: MNHEY, SMNVEV (reference sequence). The CDR3 is made up of 14 amino acids.

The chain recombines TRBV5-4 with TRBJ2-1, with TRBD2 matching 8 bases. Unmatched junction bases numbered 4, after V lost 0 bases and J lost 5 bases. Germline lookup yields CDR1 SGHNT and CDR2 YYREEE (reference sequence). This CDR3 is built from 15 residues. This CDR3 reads CASSLGAGDNNEQFF. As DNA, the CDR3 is TGTGCCAGCAGCTTGGGAGCGGGAGATAACAATGAGCAGTTCTTC. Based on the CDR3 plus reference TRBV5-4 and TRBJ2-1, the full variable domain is ETGVTQSPTHLIKTRGQQVTLRCSSQSGHNTVSWYQQALGQGPQFIFQYYREEENGRGNFPPRFSGLQFPNYSSELNVNALELDDSALYLCASSLGAGDNNEQFFGPGTRLTVL.

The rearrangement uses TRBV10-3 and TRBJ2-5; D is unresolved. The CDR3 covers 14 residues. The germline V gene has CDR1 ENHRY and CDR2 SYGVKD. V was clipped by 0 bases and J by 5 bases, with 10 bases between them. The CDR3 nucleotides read TGTGCCATCAGTGAGTCGGCGACGGTGGAGACCCAGTACTTC. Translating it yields CAISESATVETQYF.

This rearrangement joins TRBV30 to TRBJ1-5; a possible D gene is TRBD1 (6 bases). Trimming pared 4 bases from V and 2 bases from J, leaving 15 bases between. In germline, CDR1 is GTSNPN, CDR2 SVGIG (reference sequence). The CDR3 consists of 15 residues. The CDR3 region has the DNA TGTGCCTGGAATCAAAGGACAGCCCGCAATCAGCCCCAGCATTTT. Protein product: CAWNQRTARNQPQHF.

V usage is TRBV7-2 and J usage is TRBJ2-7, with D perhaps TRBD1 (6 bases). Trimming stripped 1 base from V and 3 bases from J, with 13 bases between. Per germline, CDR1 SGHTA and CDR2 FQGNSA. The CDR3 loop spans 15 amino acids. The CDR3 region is CASSLEGRTDYEQYF. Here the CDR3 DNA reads TGTGCCAGCAGCTTAGAGGGCAGGACAGACTACGAGCAGTACTTC.

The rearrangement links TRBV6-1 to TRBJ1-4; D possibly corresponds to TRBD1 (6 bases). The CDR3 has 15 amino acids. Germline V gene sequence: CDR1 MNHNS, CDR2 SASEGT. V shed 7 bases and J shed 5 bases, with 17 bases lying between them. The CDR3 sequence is CASTLRSGTNEKLFF. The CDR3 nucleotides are TGTGCCAGCACCCTGCGGTCCGGGACAAATGAAAAACTGTTTTTT.

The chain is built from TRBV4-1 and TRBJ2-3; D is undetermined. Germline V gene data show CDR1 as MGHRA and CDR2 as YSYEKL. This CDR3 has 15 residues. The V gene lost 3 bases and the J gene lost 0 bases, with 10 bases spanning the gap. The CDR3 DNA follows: TGCGCCAGCAGCCATCCGCCTTCTAGCACAGATACGCAGTATTTT. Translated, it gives CASSHPPSSTDTQYF.

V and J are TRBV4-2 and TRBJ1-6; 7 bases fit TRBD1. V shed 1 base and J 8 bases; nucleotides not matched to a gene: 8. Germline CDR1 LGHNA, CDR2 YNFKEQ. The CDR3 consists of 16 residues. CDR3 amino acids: CASSQVPTGPDSPLHF. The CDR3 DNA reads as TGTGCCAGCAGCCAAGTTCCGACAGGGCCAGATTCACCCCTCCACTTT.

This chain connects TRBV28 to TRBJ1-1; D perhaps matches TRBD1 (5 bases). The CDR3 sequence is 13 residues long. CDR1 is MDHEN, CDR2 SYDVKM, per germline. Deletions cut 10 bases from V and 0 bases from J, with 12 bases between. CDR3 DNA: TGTGCCACCATCCGGGGCTTGAACACTGAAGCTTTCTTT. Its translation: CATIRGLNTEAFF.

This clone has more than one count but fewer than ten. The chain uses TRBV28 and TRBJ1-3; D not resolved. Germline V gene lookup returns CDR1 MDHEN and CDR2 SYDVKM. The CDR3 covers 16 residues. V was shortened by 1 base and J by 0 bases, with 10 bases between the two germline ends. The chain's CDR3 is CASSLSSGVSGNTIYF. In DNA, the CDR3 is TGTGCCAGCAGTTTATCATCCGGTGTCTCTGGAAACACCATATATTTT.

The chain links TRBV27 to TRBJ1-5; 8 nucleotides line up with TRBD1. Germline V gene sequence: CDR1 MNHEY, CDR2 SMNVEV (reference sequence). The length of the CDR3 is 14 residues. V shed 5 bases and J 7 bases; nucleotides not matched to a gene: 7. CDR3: CASSPGQGRQPQHF. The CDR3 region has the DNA TGTGCCAGCAGTCCCGGACAGGGCCGCCAGCCCCAGCATTTT.

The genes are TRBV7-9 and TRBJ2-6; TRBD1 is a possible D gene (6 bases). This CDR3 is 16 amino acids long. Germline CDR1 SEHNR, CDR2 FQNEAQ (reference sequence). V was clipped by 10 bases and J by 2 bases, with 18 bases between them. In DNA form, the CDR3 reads TGTGCCAACCAGGTTGGGGGCGCGGCTGGGGCCAACGTCCTGACTTTC. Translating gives CANQVGGAAGANVLTF.